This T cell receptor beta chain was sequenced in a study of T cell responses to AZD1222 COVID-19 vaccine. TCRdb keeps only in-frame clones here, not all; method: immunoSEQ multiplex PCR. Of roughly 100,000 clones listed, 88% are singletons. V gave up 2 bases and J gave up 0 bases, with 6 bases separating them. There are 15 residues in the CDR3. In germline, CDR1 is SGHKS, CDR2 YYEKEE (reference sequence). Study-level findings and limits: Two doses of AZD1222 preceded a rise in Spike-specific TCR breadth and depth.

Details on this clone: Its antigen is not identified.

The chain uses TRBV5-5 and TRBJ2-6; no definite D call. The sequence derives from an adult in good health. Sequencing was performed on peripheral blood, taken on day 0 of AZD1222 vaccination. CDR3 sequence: CASSLGGSGANVLTF. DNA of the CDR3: TGTGCCAGCAGCTTAGGTGGCTCTGGGGCCAACGTCCTGACTTTC.